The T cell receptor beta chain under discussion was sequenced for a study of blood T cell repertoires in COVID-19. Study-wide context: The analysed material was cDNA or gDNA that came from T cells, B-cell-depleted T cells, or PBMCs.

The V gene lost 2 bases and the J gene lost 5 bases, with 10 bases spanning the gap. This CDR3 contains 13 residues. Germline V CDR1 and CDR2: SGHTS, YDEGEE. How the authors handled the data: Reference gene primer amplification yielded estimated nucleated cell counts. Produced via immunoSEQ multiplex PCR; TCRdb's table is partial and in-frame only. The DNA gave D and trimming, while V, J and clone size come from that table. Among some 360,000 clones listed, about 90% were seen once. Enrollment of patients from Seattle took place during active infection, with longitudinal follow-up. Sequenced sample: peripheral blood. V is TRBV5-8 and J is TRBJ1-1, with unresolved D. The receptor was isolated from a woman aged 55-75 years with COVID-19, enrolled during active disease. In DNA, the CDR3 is TGTGCCAGCAGCTTCCCTCCCGGGACTGAAGCTTTCTTT. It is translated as CASSFPPGTEAFF.